The source of this TCR beta chain is a study of PD-1 blockade in classical Hodgkin lymphoma. Study overall: The patients were dosed with nivolumab 3 mg/kg, infused intravenously every 2 weeks. Findings and limits, study-wide: In newly diagnosed patients, baseline TCR diversity was reportedly below that of healthy donors. Prior therapy or disease activity may underlie the repertoire differences, whose causes remain undefined.

Clones were sequenced by immunoSEQ multiplex PCR, and TCRdb holds only the in-frame ones, with some missing. The table lists over 60,000 clones, less than 95% of them singletons. Only a few counts were recorded for this clone. Its specificity is unknown. Specified time point: cycle 4 day 1 (C4D1), after 6 weeks of nivolumab. Brentuximab vedotin exposure varied, and every patient relapsed after autologous stem cell transplantation. Best outcomes ranged across complete response, partial response and progressive disease. V lost 2 bases and J lost 5, with 17 bases in between. This CDR3 has 16 residues. Per germline, CDR1 MNHEY and CDR2 SMNVEV (reference sequence).

The sample here was peripheral blood mononuclear cells (PBMCs), taken before the fourth cycle of nivolumab. The TCR comes from a human donor with classical Hodgkin lymphoma. V gene TRBV27 combines with J gene TRBJ2-3; D is tentatively TRBD1 or TRBD2 (6 bases each). The CDR3: CASSLTGARGIDTQYF. The CDR3 bases are TGTGCCAGCAGTTTAACGGGGGCGCGAGGAATAGATACGCAGTATTTT.